Listed below are T cell receptor beta chains from one sample, sequenced in a study of T cells after posttransplantation cyclophosphamide. Here immunoSEQ multiplex PCR was the method, and the copy in TCRdb shows in-frame clones only, minus some. The table records thousands of clones, about 85% of them present only once. Sequenced sample: CD8+ T cells sorted from PBMCs. These receptor sequences come from a woman aged 50 to 60 in good health and a related stem cell transplant donor. The CDR3 runs from the conserved cysteine through the conserved F or W. The D gene is left open where the match is weak. Clone size, where shown, is once, few, many, or a class for clones that have expanded.

clone_size: .
j_call: TRBJ1-2
v_call: TRBV28
d_call: .
cdr3_nt: TGTGCCAGCAGTTTCCCCACAGGGACCGATGGCTACACCTTC
cdr3_aa: CASSFPTGTDGYTF

clone_size: .
j_call: TRBJ2-7
v_call: TRBV10-1
d_call: TRBD1
cdr3_nt: TGCGCCAGCAGTGAGTGGACAGGGGACGAGCAGTACTTC
cdr3_aa: CASSEWTGDEQYF

clone_size: .
j_call: TRBJ1-1
v_call: TRBV27
d_call: .
cdr3_nt: TGTGCCAGCAGTACCACAGGTTACACTGAAGCTTTCTTT
cdr3_aa: CASSTTGYTEAFF

clone_size: .
j_call: TRBJ2-7
v_call: TRBV6-5
d_call: .
cdr3_nt: TGTGCCAGCAGTTACGCAGGGGACTACGAGCAGTACTTC
cdr3_aa: CASSYAGDYEQYF

clone_size: few
j_call: TRBJ1-4
v_call: TRBV5-8
d_call: .
cdr3_nt: TGTGCCAGCAGCTCGTGGGGAGTTGATGAAAAACTGTTTTTT
cdr3_aa: CASSSWGVDEKLFF

clone_size: .
j_call: TRBJ1-2
v_call: TRBV19
d_call: TRBD1
cdr3_nt: TGTGCCAGTAGTATAGCCACGACAGGGGGCGATGGCTACACCTTC
cdr3_aa: CASSIATTGGDGYTF

clone_size: .
j_call: TRBJ2-1
v_call: TRBV4-2
d_call: .
cdr3_nt: TGTGCCAGCAGCCATGAAAAGGCTTATGGTCAAACTGGGGCCAATGAGCAGTTCTTC
cdr3_aa: CASSHEKAYGQTGANEQFF

clone_size: .
j_call: TRBJ2-7
v_call: TRBV6-1
d_call: TRBD2
cdr3_nt: TGTGCCAGCAGTGAATGGGCGGGAGTGCTTCGCGAGCAGTACTTC
cdr3_aa: CASSEWAGVLREQYF

clone_size: .
j_call: TRBJ1-6
v_call: TRBV11-2
d_call: .
cdr3_nt: TGTGCCAGCAGGACCGGACTGGGGAATTCACCCCTCCACTTT
cdr3_aa: CASRTGLGNSPLHF

clone_size: large
j_call: TRBJ1-1
v_call: TRBV13
d_call: TRBD1
cdr3_nt: TGTGCCAGCAGCTACCGGACAGGGAGCACTGAAGCTTTCTTT
cdr3_aa: CASSYRTGSTEAFF

clone_size: .
j_call: TRBJ2-3
v_call: TRBV5-1
d_call: TRBD2
cdr3_nt: TGCGCCAGCAGCTTCGGGACTAAGGGGCCCACAGATACGCAGTATTTT
cdr3_aa: CASSFGTKGPTDTQYF

clone_size: few
j_call: TRBJ1-2
v_call: TRBV19
d_call: .
cdr3_nt: TGTGCCAGTAGTAACCGGGACACCTATGGCTACACCTTC
cdr3_aa: CASSNRDTYGYTF

clone_size: .
j_call: TRBJ2-1
v_call: TRBV7-9
d_call: TRBD2
cdr3_nt: TGTGCCAGCAGCTTAGCCGACTGGACTAGCGGGAATTACAATGAGCAGTTCTTC
cdr3_aa: CASSLADWTSGNYNEQFF

clone_size: .
j_call: TRBJ2-7
v_call: TRBV6-1
d_call: .
cdr3_nt: TGTGCCAGCAGTGACCAGATTTCCTACGAGCAGTACTTC
cdr3_aa: CASSDQISYEQYF

clone_size: once
j_call: TRBJ2-7
v_call: TRBV11-2
d_call: .
cdr3_nt: TGTGCCAGCAGCTTTGGGTCAGGGTCTGGCTACGAGCAGTACTTC
cdr3_aa: CASSFGSGSGYEQYF

clone_size: .
j_call: TRBJ2-3
v_call: TRBV11-3
d_call: TRBD2
cdr3_nt: TGTGCCAGCAGCTTAGGGGAGAAGGCCCTAGCGGGCATAGATACGCAGTATTTT
cdr3_aa: CASSLGEKALAGIDTQYF

clone_size: .
j_call: TRBJ1-5
v_call: TRBV7-8
d_call: .
cdr3_nt: TGTGCCAGCAGCTTACTTTCACAGCTCAATCAGCCCCAGCATTTT
cdr3_aa: CASSLLSQLNQPQHF

clone_size: once
j_call: TRBJ1-2
v_call: TRBV4-1
d_call: .
cdr3_nt: TGCGCCAGCAGCCCCAGGGAGGGGGACTATGGCTACACCTTC
cdr3_aa: CASSPREGDYGYTF

clone_size: .
j_call: TRBJ1-1
v_call: TRBV6-5
d_call: .
cdr3_nt: TGTGCCAGCTGCATGGACAGTGGTATGAACACTGAAGCTTTCTTT
cdr3_aa: CASCMDSGMNTEAFF

clone_size: .
j_call: TRBJ2-7
v_call: TRBV6-1
d_call: .
cdr3_nt: TGTGCCAGCAGTGTAACCTACGAGCAGTACTTC
cdr3_aa: CASSVTYEQYF

clone_size: .
j_call: TRBJ2-3
v_call: TRBV6-6
d_call: TRBD2
cdr3_nt: TGTGCCAGCAGTTCGACCGGGACTAGCGCCACAGATACGCAGTATTTT
cdr3_aa: CASSSTGTSATDTQYF

clone_size: .
j_call: TRBJ1-1
v_call: TRBV9
d_call: .
cdr3_nt: TGTGCCAGCAGCGTAGCGGGGGGAGGAGGTACTGAAGCTTTCTTT
cdr3_aa: CASSVAGGGGTEAFF

clone_size: .
j_call: TRBJ2-5
v_call: TRBV7-8
d_call: .
cdr3_nt: TGTGCCAGCATACGGGGGATGCCTCACACGCCGTACCAAGAGACCCAGTACTTC
cdr3_aa: CASIRGMPHTPYQETQYF

clone_size: .
j_call: TRBJ1-1
v_call: TRBV6-1
d_call: TRBD1
cdr3_nt: TGTGCCAGCAGTGAAGCGACAGGGATGAACACTGAAGCTTTCTTT
cdr3_aa: CASSEATGMNTEAFF

clone_size: .
j_call: TRBJ2-1
v_call: TRBV27
d_call: TRBD1
cdr3_nt: TGTGCCAGCAGTTCTTTCCTGGCGGGACAGGGACACAATGAGCAGTTCTTC
cdr3_aa: CASSSFLAGQGHNEQFF

clone_size: .
j_call: TRBJ2-3
v_call: TRBV7-3
d_call: TRBD2
cdr3_nt: TGTGCCAGCAGAAAAGGGGCGGGAGGGCCGACAGATACGCAGTATTTT
cdr3_aa: CASRKGAGGPTDTQYF

clone_size: once
j_call: TRBJ2-7
v_call: TRBV9
d_call: .
cdr3_nt: TGTGCCAGCAGCTCCGGGGCCGGGACTTCCTACGAGCAGTACTTC
cdr3_aa: CASSSGAGTSYEQYF

clone_size: .
j_call: TRBJ2-7
v_call: TRBV12-1
d_call: .
cdr3_nt: TGTGCCAGCAGGGAGCCGGGACAGACCTACGAGCAGTACTTC
cdr3_aa: CASREPGQTYEQYF

clone_size: .
j_call: TRBJ1-3
v_call: TRBV19
d_call: .
cdr3_nt: TGTGCCAGTAGCCTGATGTGGTCGGGGGTGTCCTCTGGAAACACCATATATTTT
cdr3_aa: CASSLMWSGVSSGNTIYF

clone_size: once
j_call: TRBJ2-3
v_call: TRBV6-4
d_call: TRBD2
cdr3_nt: TGTGCCAGCAGTGACAGGGCGGGAGTATCTTCAGATACGCAGTATTTT
cdr3_aa: CASSDRAGVSSDTQYF

clone_size: .
j_call: TRBJ1-1
v_call: TRBV11-2
d_call: TRBD1
cdr3_nt: TGTGCCAGCAGCTTTCCGGGACAGATAACCATGAACACTGAAGCTTTCTTT
cdr3_aa: CASSFPGQITMNTEAFF

clone_size: large
j_call: TRBJ1-4
v_call: TRBV5-4
d_call: .
cdr3_nt: TGTGCCAGCAGCTCGTGGGGAGTTGATGAAAAACTGTTTTTT
cdr3_aa: CASSSWGVDEKLFF

clone_size: .
j_call: TRBJ1-1
v_call: TRBV19
d_call: .
cdr3_nt: TGTGCCAGTCGTAGCGGGTGGAACACTGAAGCTTTCTTT
cdr3_aa: CASRSGWNTEAFF

clone_size: few
j_call: TRBJ1-1
v_call: TRBV2
d_call: TRBD1
cdr3_nt: TGTGCCAGCAGCTACCGGACAGGGAGCACTGAAGCTTTCTTT
cdr3_aa: CASSYRTGSTEAFF

clone_size: .
j_call: TRBJ2-3
v_call: TRBV5-6
d_call: .
cdr3_nt: TGTGCCAGCAGCTACCCCCTAGGCGGAATCACCACAGATACGCAGTATTTT
cdr3_aa: CASSYPLGGITTDTQYF

clone_size: .
j_call: TRBJ2-2
v_call: TRBV7-9
d_call: TRBD1
cdr3_nt: TGTGCCAGCAGCCTCAGGGGGTACACCGGGGAGCTGTTTTTT
cdr3_aa: CASSLRGYTGELFF

clone_size: .
j_call: TRBJ1-2
v_call: TRBV7-9
d_call: .
cdr3_nt: TGTGCCAGCAGCTACGACAGCACTCCGATCTATGGCTACACCTTC
cdr3_aa: CASSYDSTPIYGYTF

clone_size: .
j_call: TRBJ2-4
v_call: TRBV2
d_call: TRBD1
cdr3_nt: TGTGCCAGCAGCGACGAGACAGGGGGCAACATTCAGTACTTC
cdr3_aa: CASSDETGGNIQYF

clone_size: .
j_call: TRBJ2-3
v_call: TRBV11-3
d_call: .
cdr3_nt: TGTGCCAGCAGCCCTCGCGCTGGAAGCGGGAGCACAGATACGCAGTATTTT
cdr3_aa: CASSPRAGSGSTDTQYF

clone_size: .
j_call: TRBJ1-1
v_call: TRBV6-1
d_call: .
cdr3_nt: TGTGCCAGCAGTGAATGGGCAGATCTGAACACTGAAGCTTTCTTT
cdr3_aa: CASSEWADLNTEAFF